The 9 T cell receptor beta chains below come from one sample, sequenced in a study of radiation and T cells in renal cell carcinoma. Indicated time point: blood 2 weeks post-SBRT. Treatment noted: 15 Gy SBRT to primary tumor, nephrectomy 4 weeks later. Some clones are missing from TCRdb's copy, which holds only in-frame ones; the method was immunoSEQ multiplex PCR. The sample has tens of thousands of clones; 65% to 90% are singletons. Sequenced here: blood, sampled from a patient whose treatment included radiotherapy and nephrectomy. The origin of the receptors is a woman in her forties or fifties with renal cell carcinoma.

The chain uses TRBV7-9 and TRBJ2-1; D is possibly TRBD1 (5 bases). The CDR3 extends over 16 amino acids. The germline gives CDR1 SEHNR, CDR2 FQNEAQ (reference sequence). Trimming pared 7 bases from V and 0 bases from J, leaving 16 bases between. Written as DNA, the CDR3 is TGTGCCAGCACACCTAGGGATAGGGGCTCCTACAATGAGCAGTTCTTC. This gives the protein CASTPRDRGSYNEQFF.

This chain joins TRBV27 and TRBJ1-2; a weak D match, TRBD1 (5 bases). V was trimmed by 4 bases and J by 2 bases, leaving 11 bases between them. This CDR3 contains 14 residues. The germline V gene encodes CDR1 MNHEY and CDR2 SMNVEV (reference sequence). The CDR3: CASSSQGINYGYTF. The CDR3 region has the DNA TGTGCCAGCAGTTCTCAGGGTATCAACTATGGCTACACCTTC.

The chain is built from TRBV10-3 and TRBJ2-3, with 10 nucleotides matching TRBD1. This CDR3 region has 14 residues. Germline assignment: CDR1 ENHRY and CDR2 SYGVKD. Trimming took 6 bases from V and 1 from J; bases not matched to a gene: 1. CDR3 in amino acids: CAISGQGGTDTQYF. The CDR3 DNA is TGTGCCATCAGCGGACAGGGGGGCACAGATACGCAGTATTTT.

The chain employs TRBV30 and TRBJ1-1; no reliable D call. CDR3 length equals 10 residues. Trimming took off 0 bases at V and 9 bases at J, with 5 bases between the two ends. Germline lookup yields CDR1 GTSNPN and CDR2 SVGIG (reference sequence). The CDR3 reads CAWSVMKAFF. CDR3 coding DNA: TGTGCCTGGAGTGTCATGAAAGCTTTCTTT.

The chain employs TRBV10-3 and TRBJ1-1; no reliable D call. The germline V and J ends were trimmed by 9 bases and 1 base, with 9 bases remaining between them. The CDR3 has 12 residues. Germline values: CDR1 ENHRY, CDR2 SYGVKD. CDR3 region: CAIKSPNTEAFF. CDR3 nucleotides: TGTGCCATTAAGTCGCCGAACACTGAAGCTTTCTTT.

This rearrangement joins TRBV29-1 to TRBJ2-1; 12 bases are shared with TRBD2. The length of the CDR3 is 16 residues. Trimming took 4 bases from V and 0 from J; bases not matched to a gene: 4. Germline CDR1 and CDR2: SQVTM and ANQGSEA. Here the CDR3 reads CSVATSGGRSYNEQFF. DNA of the CDR3: TGCAGCGTTGCTACTAGCGGGGGGCGCTCCTACAATGAGCAGTTCTTC.

The chain combines TRBV5-1 with TRBJ1-4; 11 positions agree with TRBD1. The CDR3 is 17 amino acids. Germline V gene lookup returns CDR1 SGHRS and CDR2 YFSETQ. J was trimmed by 7 bases and V by 3 bases; bases with no gene match: 11. The CDR3 here is CASSSGQGDGGGEKLFF. The DNA for the CDR3 is TGCGCCAGCAGCTCGGGACAGGGGGATGGCGGTGGTGAAAAACTGTTTTTT.

Turning to this clone: At one of its ends the junction is not consistent with the germline gene, which may arise from a read error. The chain recombines TRBV6-6 with TRBJ1-4; tentatively, D is TRBD1 (5 bases). Germline V gives CDR1 MNHNY, CDR2 SVGAGI (reference sequence). The CDR3 covers 14 residues. CDR3 residues: CASRRQSLNEELFF. Here the CDR3 DNA reads TGTGCCAGCCGAAGACAGTCCCTGAATGAAGAACTGTTTTTT.

V gene TRBV7-6 combines with J gene TRBJ1-1; 10 bases are shared with TRBD1. Per the germline V gene, CDR1 is SGHVS and CDR2 is FNYEAQ. The V segment lost 5 bases and the J segment 4 bases; nucleotides outside the gene matches: 13. There are 17 residues in the CDR3. The CDR3 reads CASSPRQGAFITTEAFF. CDR3 bases: TGTGCCAGCAGCCCGAGACAGGGGGCCTTTATTACCACTGAAGCTTTCTTT.